These T cell receptor beta chains were read from a single sample in a study of blood T cells in healthy people across ages. TCRdb processed the 5' RACE reads anew with MiXCR; each CDR3 protein has one entry. Among 870,000 or so distinct CDR3 sequences listed, about 28% were seen once. The material sequenced was blood. The receptors here all came from a woman older than 75 in good health. Each CDR3 is given with its conserved first and last residue. D genes are given only for firm matches. Size is stated for part of the rows, as once, few or many counts, or as a class when the clone is expanded.

cdr3_length	clone_size	v_call	d_call	j_call	cdr3_nt	cdr3_aa
14	many	TRBV20-1	TRBD1	TRBJ2-6	TGCAGTGCTAGACAGGGGGAGATTTCCAACGTCCTGACTTTC	CSARQGEISNVLTF
14	many	TRBV12-3/TRBV12-4	TRBD1	TRBJ1-2	TGTGCCAGCAGTCCCCAGGGGGGGTCTGATGGCTACACCTTC	CASSPQGGSDGYTF
13	few	TRBV2	.	TRBJ2-5	TGTGCCAGCAGTGACCCAATCGGGGAGACCCAGTACTTC	CASSDPIGETQYF
14	.	TRBV6-5	.	TRBJ1-6	TGTGCCAGCAGTTACCGGGGAGAGGGTTCACCCCTCCACTTT	CASSYRGEGSPLHF
14	.	TRBV20-1	.	TRBJ1-6	TGCAGTGCTAGAGATACGGGGGGGGGATCACCCCTCCACTTT	CSARDTGGGSPLHF
15	many	TRBV7-9	.	TRBJ2-3	TGTGCCAGCAGCTTAGGGACTTTGAACACAGATACGCAGTATTTT	CASSLGTLNTDTQYF
13	.	TRBV7-3	TRBD1	TRBJ2-1	TGTGCCAGCAGCTCGGGACAGGGCACTAAGCAGTTCTTC	CASSSGQGTKQFF
18	many	TRBV7-9	TRBD2	TRBJ2-3	TGTGCCAGCAGTCAGCCGGGACTAGCGGGGGTCTACACAGATACGCAGTATTTT	CASSQPGLAGVYTDTQYF
14	.	TRBV5-6	TRBD1	TRBJ1-1	TGTGCCAGCAACCCGACAGGGATGAACACTGAAGCTTTCTTT	CASNPTGMNTEAFF
13	many	TRBV6-1	.	TRBJ2-1	TGTGCCAGCAGAGACTACGAGGGGGGTGAGCAGTTCTTC	CASRDYEGGEQFF
15	many	TRBV6-5	.	TRBJ1-1	TGTGCCAGCAGCCTTTCAGGACACGTGAACACTGAAGCTTTCTTT	CASSLSGHVNTEAFF
15	many	TRBV7-6	.	TRBJ2-3	TGTGCCAGCAGCGCGAGGGGGTTGAGCACAGATACGCAGTATTTT	CASSARGLSTDTQYF
12	few	TRBV6-5	.	TRBJ1-5	TGTGCCAGCAGTCGAGCGGGGCAGCCCCAGCATTTT	CASSRAGQPQHF
15	.	TRBV3-1	.	TRBJ2-5	TGTGCCAGCAGCAGACAACTGACTAGTAAGGAGACCCAGTACTTC	CASSRQLTSKETQYF